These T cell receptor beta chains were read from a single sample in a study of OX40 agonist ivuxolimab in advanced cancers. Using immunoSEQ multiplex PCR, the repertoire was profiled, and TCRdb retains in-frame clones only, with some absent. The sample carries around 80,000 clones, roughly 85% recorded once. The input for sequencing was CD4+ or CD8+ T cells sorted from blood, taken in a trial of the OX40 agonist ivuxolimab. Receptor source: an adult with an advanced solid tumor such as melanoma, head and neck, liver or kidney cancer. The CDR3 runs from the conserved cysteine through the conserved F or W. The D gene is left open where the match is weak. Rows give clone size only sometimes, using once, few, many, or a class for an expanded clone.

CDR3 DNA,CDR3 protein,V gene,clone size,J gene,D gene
TGTGCCAGCAGCCCCGACAGGGACGTTGGCTACACCTTC,CASSPDRDVGYTF,TRBV7-3,few,TRBJ1-2,TRBD1
TGTGCCTGGAGTGCTCTCAGACGGAACACCGGGGAGCTGTTTTTT,CAWSALRRNTGELFF,TRBV30,-,TRBJ2-2,-
TGTGCCAGCAGTTTTGGACTAGCGGGGCTGAACACCGGGGAGCTGTTTTTT,CASSFGLAGLNTGELFF,TRBV28,-,TRBJ2-2,TRBD2
TGTGCCAGCAGCTCAACCGAGGGTTATTCCATATATTTT,CASSSTEGYSIYF,TRBV7-9,-,TRBJ1-3,-
TGTGCCAGTAGTATAGCCATGAGGCAAGTAAGCCATCAGCCCCAGCATTTT,CASSIAMRQVSHQPQHF,TRBV19,-,TRBJ1-5,-
TGTGCCAGCACCCGAGGGGGTATAGCGGGGGGCGAGACCCAGTACTTC,CASTRGGIAGGETQYF,TRBV7-2,once,TRBJ2-5,TRBD2
TGTGCCAGCAGCTTAGGTAGCAGCGGAACTAGCGGCTCCTACGAGCAGTACTTC,CASSLGSSGTSGSYEQYF,TRBV13,-,TRBJ2-7,TRBD2
TGTGCTAGTGCCCAGGGACAGGTGAACACTGAAGCTTTCTTT,CASAQGQVNTEAFF,TRBV12-5,-,TRBJ1-1,TRBD1
TGTGCCAGCAGCTTAGTTGGGACAGACTATAATTCACCCCTCCACTTT,CASSLVGTDYNSPLHF,TRBV7-2,-,TRBJ1-6,TRBD1
TGCGCCAGCAGCCACAGGGACCCTTCCGCCGAGCAGTACTTC,CASSHRDPSAEQYF,TRBV4-1,-,TRBJ2-7,-
TGTGCCAGCAGCTTACCCGGGACAGGGGGTGAAAAACTGTTTTTT,CASSLPGTGGEKLFF,TRBV5-4,-,TRBJ1-4,TRBD1
TGTGCCAGCAGCGTGCCTGGGGGTTCCACTGAAGCTTTCTTT,CASSVPGGSTEAFF,TRBV21-1,-,TRBJ1-1,-
TGTGCCAGCAGCCGGACAGATAACTATGGCTACACCTTC,CASSRTDNYGYTF,TRBV7-9,once,TRBJ1-2,-
TGTGCCAGTAGTATAGACGGGATAGGGGATACTTACAATGAGCAGTTCTTC,CASSIDGIGDTYNEQFF,TRBV19,-,TRBJ2-1,-
TGTGCCAGCAGCCAGCGGAACCCTTCGGGTGATACGCAGTATTTT,CASSQRNPSGDTQYF,TRBV4-2,-,TRBJ2-3,-
TGCGCCAGCAGCCTCTCCAGTAGCGGGATCATCGACGAGCAGTACTTC,CASSLSSSGIIDEQYF,TRBV4-3,-,TRBJ2-7,TRBD2
TGTGCCACCAGCAGAGATAAAGGTTTGAACACTGAAGCTTTCTTT,CATSRDKGLNTEAFF,TRBV15,-,TRBJ1-1,-
TGCAGCGCTGTGTGGAGGACAGACGAAAAACTGTTTTTT,CSAVWRTDEKLFF,TRBV29-1,-,TRBJ1-4,-
TGTGCCTGGAGTACAGAAGATCAGCCCCAGCATTTT,CAWSTEDQPQHF,TRBV30,-,TRBJ1-5,-
TGCGCCAGCAGCCCCACTCCGGGACAGGGCTACGAGCAGTACTTC,CASSPTPGQGYEQYF,TRBV5-1,-,TRBJ2-7,TRBD1
TGTGCCAGCAGCGTAGGGGATGGGGCGGCTACGAACACCGGGGAGCTGTTTTTT,CASSVGDGAATNTGELFF,TRBV9,few,TRBJ2-2,-
TGTGCCAGCAGCGACCACCACGGCAGCACGAACACCGGGGAGCTGTTTTTT,CASSDHHGSTNTGELFF,TRBV9,-,TRBJ2-2,-
TGTGCCAGCAGCCAAGGGGAGCGGGGGGGCGCGCAGACCCAGTACTTC,CASSQGERGGAQTQYF,TRBV4-2,-,TRBJ2-5,TRBD2
TGTGCCAGCAGTTTAGCGGCGGGATGGGATGAGCAGTTCTTC,CASSLAAGWDEQFF,TRBV27,-,TRBJ2-1,-
TGTGCCTGGAGTGTCGGTGCTGAGGGGACCCAGTACTTC,CAWSVGAEGTQYF,TRBV30,-,TRBJ2-5,-
TGCGCCGGGGGGGTGCCGGGGTATGGCTACACCTTC,CAGGVPGYGYTF,TRBV29-1,-,TRBJ1-2,-
TGTGCCACCCACGAGAGTACAGATACGCAGTATTTT,CATHESTDTQYF,TRBV7-2,-,TRBJ2-3,-
TGTGCCTGGTCCAGGAAACCGAACTATGGCTACACCTTC,CAWSRKPNYGYTF,TRBV30,-,TRBJ1-2,-
TGTGCCAGCAGCTTAGCGGGGACAGGGATGACTGAAGCTTTCTTT,CASSLAGTGMTEAFF,TRBV11-2,-,TRBJ1-1,TRBD1